Each of the 18 T cell receptor beta chains below was sequenced from the same sample in a study of regulatory T cells in long-lasting Graves disease. Time point of the sample: newly diagnosed GD, antithyroid drugs for less than 3 months. There was RNA extracted from PBMCs, and the TCR library was made from it. Libraries of TCR beta came from iRepertoire HTBI primers plus Arm-PCR of CDR3 regions. A single record per CDR3 protein comes from TCRdb applying MiXCR to the multiplex PCR reads. The table includes over 400,000 distinct CDR3 sequences, around 13% detected once. This sample was shared with a second study, whose subject was T cells in Graves' hyperthyroidism and ophthalmopathy.

Sample: peripheral blood mononuclear cells (PBMCs), taken at new diagnosis, from a patient treated with antithyroid drugs. These receptors came from a woman aged 50 to 60 with Graves disease.

This clonotype showed up many times. The rearrangement links TRBV12-3 or TRBV12-4 to TRBJ1-4, with a weak D call TRBD1 (6 bases). The CDR3 runs to 15 residues. The V end lost 5 bases, the J end lost 2 bases, and 12 bases lay between the germline ends. Here the CDR3 DNA reads TGTGCCAGCAGTCCTGAAGGGGGGACTAATGAAAAACTGTTTTTT. Amino acid sequence: CASSPEGGTNEKLFF.

This clonotype has only one observation. A far more abundant clone sits one base away, making this likely a read error. The chain has TRBV24-1 and TRBJ2-5; 11 nucleotides align to TRBD2. The end of the DNA fits TRBJ2-1 better, so the J call may be wrong. The CDR3 totals 17 residues. CDR1 is KGHDR and CDR2 is SFDVKD in the germline V gene. DNA for the CDR3: TGTGCCACCAGTGATTTGCTAGCGGGAGGCATGAACAATGGGCAGTTCTTC. It encodes CATSDLLAGGMNNGQFF.

The chain couples TRBV7-9 to TRBJ2-5, with D uncertain. Germline V gene sequence: CDR1 SEHNR, CDR2 FQNEAQ (reference sequence). V lost 6 bases and J 4 bases, leaving 12 bases between the germline ends. The CDR3 extends over 13 amino acids. CDR3 region: CASRTIARETQYF. In DNA form, the CDR3 reads TGTGCCAGCAGAACCATAGCCCGAGAGACCCAGTACTTC. Variable domain in full (rest from reference TRBV7-9 and TRBJ2-5): DTGVSQNPRHKITKRGQNVTFRCDPISEHNRLYWYRQTLGQGPEFLTYFQNEAQLEKSRLLSDRFSAERPKGSFSTLEIQRTEQGDSAMYLCASRTIARETQYFGPGTRLLVL.

The chain joins TRBV10-1 to TRBJ2-1; 12 bases match TRBD2. The CDR3 runs 17 residues. The V and J ends lost 5 bases and 5 bases, in that order; junction bases with no gene match: 10. Germline-derived CDR1 and CDR2 are WNHNN and SYGVQD (reference sequence). The CDR3 is CASSLVRTSGIDNEQFF. The CDR3 DNA is TGCGCCAGCAGTTTGGTGAGGACTAGCGGGATTGACAATGAGCAGTTCTTC.

As for this clonotype: A much larger clone differs from this one at a single base, so this may be a read error. The chain combines TRBV5-1 with TRBJ2-5; 7 nucleotides line up with TRBD2. This CDR3 is built from 15 residues. Germline CDR1 SGHRS, CDR2 YFSETQ. With V trimmed by 2 bases and J by 9 bases, 13 bases remained unmatched. The CDR3: CASSFLRDNREAQYF. In DNA form, the CDR3 reads TGCGCCAGCAGCTTTTTGCGAGACAACCGGGAGGCCCAGTACTTC.

This clonotype has more than one count but fewer than ten. The genes are TRBV28 and TRBJ2-3, with 7 bases aligning to TRBD2. CDR1 and CDR2 from the germline V gene are MDHEN and SYDVKM. The CDR3 has 15 residues. V was pared by 4 bases and J by 1 base, with 5 bases of the junction left unmatched. This CDR3 reads CASSSAGAGTDTQYF. The DNA for the CDR3 is TGTGCCAGCAGTTCCGCGGGAGCGGGCACAGATACGCAGTATTTT.

This clonotype was counted at least ten times. V usage is TRBV5-1 and J usage is TRBJ2-2; D is ambiguous. Germline V CDR1 and CDR2: SGHRS, YFSETQ. The CDR3 has 14 amino acids. Trimming took off 0 bases at V and 2 bases at J, with 5 bases between the two ends. CDR3 amino acids: CASSLELNTGELFF. CDR3 coding DNA: TGCGCCAGCAGCTTGGAACTAAACACCGGGGAGCTGTTTTTT.

The table lists this clonotype with a few counts. The chain has TRBV30 and TRBJ1-2; 7 bases align to TRBD1. Trimming took 3 bases from V and 4 from J; bases not matched to a gene: 5. CDR3 length: 13 amino acids. Germline CDR1 reads GTSNPN; CDR2 reads SVGIG (reference sequence). CDR3 region: CAWRLNRGYGYTF. CDR3 sequence (DNA): TGTGCCTGGAGGCTTAACAGGGGCTATGGCTACACCTTC.

This clonotype was seen a handful of times. The V gene is TRBV28, the J gene TRBJ1-3; 8 nucleotides match TRBD1. Looked up from germline, CDR1 is MDHEN and CDR2 is SYDVKM. The CDR3 contains 17 residues. V trimming: 4 bases; J trimming: 0 bases; junction bases outside the gene matches: 8. The CDR3 nucleotides are TGTGCCAGCAGTTACGGGACAGGCGACCTCTCTGGAAACACCATATATTTT. It yields the protein CASSYGTGDLSGNTIYF.

This clonotype turned up a few times. The V and J genes are TRBV3-1 and TRBJ2-1; D unclear. The CDR3 totals 15 residues. CDR1 and CDR2 from the germline V gene are LGHDT and YNNKEL (reference sequence). The V end lost 5 bases, the J end lost 3 bases, and 14 bases lay between the germline ends. The CDR3 is CASSLGLDGYNEQFF. CDR3 DNA: TGTGCCAGCAGCTTAGGCCTAGACGGCTACAATGAGCAGTTCTTC.

This clonotype was detected ten times or more. This chain joins TRBV3-1 and TRBJ1-1; TRBD1 is a possible D gene (5 bases). The CDR3 runs 13 residues. CDR1 is LGHDT, CDR2 YNNKEL, per germline (reference sequence). Trimming took off 6 bases at V and 2 bases at J, with 10 bases between the two ends. CDR3 amino acids: CASRSRENTEAFF. CDR3 nucleotide sequence: TGTGCCAGCAGGTCCAGGGAAAACACTGAAGCTTTCTTT.

The chain joins TRBV15 to TRBJ2-5; TRBD2 agrees at 14 bases. This CDR3 contains 17 residues. V shed 1 base, J shed 4 bases, and the junction held 5 bases outside the gene matches. CDR1 is LNHNV and CDR2 is YYDKDF in the germline V gene (reference sequence). The CDR3 DNA reads as TGTGCCACCAGCAGAGCCACGACTAGCGGGAGGGCAGAGACCCAGTACTTC. Amino acid sequence: CATSRATTSGRAETQYF.

The chain recombines TRBV9 with TRBJ2-3, with a tentative D call TRBD2 (5 bases). This CDR3 is built from 16 residues. Germline V gene lookup returns CDR1 SGDLS and CDR2 YYNGEE. Trimming removed 2 bases at V and 0 bases at J, with 13 bases between. The CDR3 bases are TGTGCCAGCAGCGTTACTTGGACGGGGAGCACAGATACGCAGTATTTT. Translation gives CASSVTWTGSTDTQYF.

Remarks on this clonotype: Since a much larger clone is just one base distant, this may be a read error. The genes are TRBV2 and TRBJ1-5, with D hard to call. Germline V gene lookup returns CDR1 SNHLY and CDR2 FYNNEI. The CDR3 runs 15 residues. The DNA of the CDR3 is TGTGCCAGCAGTGTTAACCGAGCGAGCAATCAGCCCCGGCATTTT. This codes for CASSVNRASNQPRHF. Based on the CDR3 plus reference TRBV2 and TRBJ1-5, the full variable domain is EPEVTQTPSHQVTQMGQEVILRCVPISNHLYFYWYRQILGQKVEFLVSFYNNEISEKSEIFDDQFSVERPDGSNFTLKIRSTKLEDSAMYFCASSVNRASNQPRHFGDGTRLSIL.

In this sample, this clonotype turned up many times. The rearrangement joins TRBV7-6 to TRBJ2-7; TRBD2 matches at 7 bases. Trimming cost V 2 bases and J 2 bases; bases outside gene matches: 9. The germline gives CDR1 SGHVS, CDR2 FNYEAQ. This CDR3 has 16 residues. CDR3 loop: CASSLSNGLAAYEQYF. Written as DNA, the CDR3 is TGTGCCAGCAGCTTATCGAACGGGCTAGCGGCCTACGAGCAGTACTTC.

The chain has TRBV28 and TRBJ2-2; 10 bases are a match to TRBD2. V dropped 7 bases and J dropped 1; count of bases not matched to a gene: 3. Germline V CDR1 and CDR2: MDHEN, SYDVKM. The CDR3 spans 15 residues. The CDR3 protein is CASNGLAENTGELFF. The DNA of the CDR3 is TGTGCCAGCAACGGACTAGCGGAGAACACCGGGGAGCTGTTTTTT.

In this sample, this clonotype turned up many times. CDR3 DNA: TGCAGTGCTAGAAACCGCCCGGGCCGATCCTACGAGCAGTACTTC. It codes for CSARNRPGRSYEQYF. The chain carries TRBV20-1 and TRBJ2-7; no definite D call. Trimming left V 2 bases short and J 1 base short, with 15 bases between. CDR3 length: 15 amino acids. In germline, CDR1 is DFQATT, CDR2 SNEGSKA (reference sequence).

The table lists this clonotype with many counts. The CDR3 protein is CASRTYRDNEQFF. The CDR3 nucleotides are TGTGCCAGCAGGACGTACAGGGACAATGAGCAGTTCTTC. The J gene is TRBJ2-1, the V gene TRBV2; possibly TRBD1 for D (6 bases). Germline loops: CDR1 SNHLY, CDR2 FYNNEI. V lost 6 bases and J 5 bases, leaving 11 bases between the germline ends. The CDR3 is 13 residues long.